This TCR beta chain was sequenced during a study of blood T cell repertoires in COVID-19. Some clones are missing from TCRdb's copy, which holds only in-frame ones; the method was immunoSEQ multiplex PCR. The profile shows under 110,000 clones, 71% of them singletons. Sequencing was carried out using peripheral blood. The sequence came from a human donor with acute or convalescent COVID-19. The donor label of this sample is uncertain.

CDR3 DNA: TGTGCCAGCAGTCCGACCGGGAACCAAGAGACCCAGTACTTC. Residues: CASSPTGNQETQYF. The chain combines TRBV6-6 with TRBJ2-5, with D possibly being TRBD2 (5 bases). Trimming left V 5 bases short and J 0 bases short, with 10 bases between. Germline lookup yields CDR1 MNHNY and CDR2 SVGAGI (reference sequence). This CDR3 region has 14 residues.